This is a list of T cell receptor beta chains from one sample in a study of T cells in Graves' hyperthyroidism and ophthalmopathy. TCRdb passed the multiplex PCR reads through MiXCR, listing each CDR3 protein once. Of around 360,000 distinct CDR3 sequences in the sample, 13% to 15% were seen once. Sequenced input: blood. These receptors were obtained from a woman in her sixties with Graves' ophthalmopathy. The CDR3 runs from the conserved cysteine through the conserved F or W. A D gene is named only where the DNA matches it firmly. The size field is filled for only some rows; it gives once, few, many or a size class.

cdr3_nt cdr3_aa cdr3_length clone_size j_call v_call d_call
TGTGCCAGCAGTCAACAAAGGGGGAGCGGTGAAGCTTTCTTT CASSQQRGSGEAFF 14 many TRBJ1-1 TRBV27 NA
TGCAGTGCTAGCCCTCCGGGACTAGCGGGAGCAGTCGAGCAGTACTTC CSASPPGLAGAVEQYF 16 many TRBJ2-7 TRBV20-1 TRBD2
TGTGCCAGCAGCTTAGAGGGTCTCACTGAAGCTTTCTTT CASSLEGLTEAFF 13 few TRBJ1-1 TRBV7-9 NA
TGTGCCAGCAGCCAAAAACCCGGGGGATCGGATGAGCAGTTCTTC CASSQKPGGSDEQFF 15 many TRBJ2-1 TRBV3-1 NA
TGCAGTGCTAAGCTGTGGGGGCGGACTTCCTACAAGCAGTACTTC CSAKLWGRTSYKQYF 15 once TRBJ2-7 TRBV20-1 NA
TGCAGCGTCGACAGGGTACGGAACACTGAAGCTTTCTTT CSVDRVRNTEAFF 13 many TRBJ1-1 TRBV29-1 TRBD1
TGTGCCAGCAGCGTCTTCGGACAGGGGAATGAGCAGTTCTTC CASSVFGQGNEQFF 14 NA TRBJ2-1 TRBV7-3 TRBD1
TGTGCCAGCAGGCGCACGGGACAGGGCCATGGCTACACCTTC CASRRTGQGHGYTF 14 NA TRBJ1-2 TRBV6-2/TRBV6-3 TRBD1
TGCGCCAGCAGCCAGGATCGATTTTTGGTAGACGCTTTCTTT CASSQDRFLVDAFF 14 NA TRBJ1-1 TRBV4-1 NA
TGTGCCAGCAGCCAAGAAGCGGGAAACGAGCAGTACTTC CASSQEAGNEQYF 13 NA TRBJ2-7 TRBV3-1 TRBD2
TGTGCCAGCAGTCCGCTCCCGGGGGCGCGCGAGCAGTACTTC CASSPLPGAREQYF 14 many TRBJ2-7 TRBV27 NA
TGCGCCAGCAGTGATGCGGGAGGGCCCCATGAGCAGTTCTTC CASSDAGGPHEQFF 14 many TRBJ2-1 TRBV10-1 TRBD2
TGCGCCAGCAGCATCGGGACTAGCGGAGCCCGCGAGCAGTACTTC CASSIGTSGAREQYF 15 few TRBJ2-7 TRBV5-1 TRBD2
TGTGCCAGCAGTTTAGGTAGCGCCCCCTACGAGCAGTACTTC CASSLGSAPYEQYF 14 many TRBJ2-7 TRBV12-3/TRBV12-4 NA